A selection of T cell receptor beta chains follows, all from one sample in a study of blood T cell repertoires in COVID-19. Libraries were prepared by immunoSEQ multiplex PCR; TCRdb keeps only in-frame clonotypes and omits some of them. The table records 100,000 to 120,000 clones, roughly 85% of them present only once. Sequenced material: peripheral blood. These receptors were taken from a human donor in a cohort sampled during active COVID-19. CDR3s include the opening cysteine and the closing phenylalanine or tryptophan. Fields, in order: CDR3 DNA, CDR3 protein, V gene, D gene, clone size, J gene. The D gene is left open where the match is weak. The size field is filled for only some rows; it gives once, few, many or a size class.

CDR3nt: TGCGCCAGCAGCCAAGGGTGGAGGGGCGGGATGAACACTGAAGCTTTCTTT
CDR3aa: CASSQGWRGGMNTEAFF
v_gene: TRBV4-1
d_gene: -
abundance: -
j_gene: TRBJ1-1

CDR3nt: TGTGCCAGCAGCTTGAGCGCAGGGGGCTCGGGTGGCTACACCTTC
CDR3aa: CASSLSAGGSGGYTF
v_gene: TRBV5-5
d_gene: TRBD1
abundance: -
j_gene: TRBJ1-2

CDR3nt: TGTGCCAGCAGGACAGGGGAGGGTGGGGCCAACGTCCTGACTTTC
CDR3aa: CASRTGEGGANVLTF
v_gene: TRBV6-6
d_gene: -
abundance: -
j_gene: TRBJ2-6

CDR3nt: TGTGCCAGTAGTATTGGGACTAGCGGGATCACAGATACGCAGTATTTT
CDR3aa: CASSIGTSGITDTQYF
v_gene: TRBV19
d_gene: TRBD2
abundance: -
j_gene: TRBJ2-3

CDR3nt: TGCAGCGTTGTGGGGGGTATCGGACAGCCCCAGCATTTT
CDR3aa: CSVVGGIGQPQHF
v_gene: TRBV29-1
d_gene: -
abundance: -
j_gene: TRBJ1-5

CDR3nt: TGTGCCAGCAGCTCTTACTATCGAACGGACAGGGGAGGCACAGATACGCAGTATTTT
CDR3aa: CASSSYYRTDRGGTDTQYF
v_gene: TRBV11-2
d_gene: TRBD1
abundance: -
j_gene: TRBJ2-3

CDR3nt: TGTGCCAGCAGCTCTCCCCTACAGGGGAGGTATGGCTACACCTTC
CDR3aa: CASSSPLQGRYGYTF
v_gene: TRBV7-9
d_gene: TRBD1
abundance: -
j_gene: TRBJ1-2

CDR3nt: TGTGCCAGCAGCTTGTTGGTGCGGGAGGGCCTGGCAGATACGCAGTATTTT
CDR3aa: CASSLLVREGLADTQYF
v_gene: TRBV5-5
d_gene: TRBD2
abundance: -
j_gene: TRBJ2-3

CDR3nt: TGCGCCAGCAGCCAAGTTCCCGGGACAGTGGGAGTCACCGGGGAGCTGTTTTTT
CDR3aa: CASSQVPGTVGVTGELFF
v_gene: TRBV4-1
d_gene: TRBD1
abundance: -
j_gene: TRBJ2-2

CDR3nt: TGTGCCAGCAGCCAAGATTGGGAGGCCCGGGGTGACACCATATATTTT
CDR3aa: CASSQDWEARGDTIYF
v_gene: TRBV3-1/TRBV3-2
d_gene: -
abundance: -
j_gene: TRBJ1-3

CDR3nt: TGTGCCAGCAGTTACTCCGGGACAGGGATTTATGGCTACACCTTC
CDR3aa: CASSYSGTGIYGYTF
v_gene: TRBV6-2/TRBV6-3
d_gene: TRBD1
abundance: -
j_gene: TRBJ1-2

CDR3nt: TGTGCCAGCAAAAGGGGAGGGGGTGGGCGCAATGAGCAGTTCTTC
CDR3aa: CASKRGGGGRNEQFF
v_gene: TRBV6-5
d_gene: -
abundance: -
j_gene: TRBJ2-1

CDR3nt: TGTGCCATCAGTGACCCGGCAGTGTCGGGGGACGAGCAGTACTTC
CDR3aa: CAISDPAVSGDEQYF
v_gene: TRBV10-3
d_gene: -
abundance: -
j_gene: TRBJ2-7

CDR3nt: TGTGCCAGCTCACCACTGGGACAGCAAGTCCATGGCTACACCTTC
CDR3aa: CASSPLGQQVHGYTF
v_gene: TRBV18
d_gene: TRBD1
abundance: -
j_gene: TRBJ1-2

CDR3nt: TGTGCCAGCAGTTACAGTCTCAGCGGGAACTATGGCTACACCTTC
CDR3aa: CASSYSLSGNYGYTF
v_gene: TRBV6-5
d_gene: -
abundance: -
j_gene: TRBJ1-2

CDR3nt: TGTGCCAGCAGCCCCGGGACCTACGAGCAGTACTTC
CDR3aa: CASSPGTYEQYF
v_gene: TRBV5-6
d_gene: -
abundance: -
j_gene: TRBJ2-7

CDR3nt: TGTGCCAGCAGTCGTACAGGGAAAGAGACCCAGTACTTC
CDR3aa: CASSRTGKETQYF
v_gene: TRBV6-5
d_gene: -
abundance: once
j_gene: TRBJ2-5

CDR3nt: TGTGCCAGCAGCCTTTTCGGTGAGACTTACAGGGAAACTGAAGCTTTCTTT
CDR3aa: CASSLFGETYRETEAFF
v_gene: TRBV11-2
d_gene: -
abundance: once
j_gene: TRBJ1-1

CDR3nt: TGTGCCAGCAGCCCACATCCGGGACAGACGTCCTACGAGCAGTACTTC
CDR3aa: CASSPHPGQTSYEQYF
v_gene: TRBV7-2
d_gene: TRBD1
abundance: -
j_gene: TRBJ2-7

CDR3nt: TGTGCCAGCAGCTTGTCTAGAAGCAATCAGCCCCAGCATTTT
CDR3aa: CASSLSRSNQPQHF
v_gene: TRBV5-5
d_gene: -
abundance: few
j_gene: TRBJ1-5

CDR3nt: TGCGCCAGCAGCTTGGGGGCAGGGGGAAATTCACCCCTCCACTTT
CDR3aa: CASSLGAGGNSPLHF
v_gene: TRBV5-1
d_gene: TRBD1
abundance: -
j_gene: TRBJ1-6

CDR3nt: TGTGCCACCCGGGAGACAGGGACCACGCCTCTATTT
CDR3aa: CATRETGTTPLF
v_gene: TRBV2
d_gene: TRBD1
abundance: -
j_gene: TRBJ1-4

CDR3nt: TGTGCCAGCAGCCCCGGACAGGGACGCACAGATACGCAGTATTTT
CDR3aa: CASSPGQGRTDTQYF
v_gene: TRBV7-3
d_gene: TRBD1
abundance: -
j_gene: TRBJ2-3

CDR3nt: TGTGCCAGCAGCGTAGGCGGGACAGGGCTTAATTCACCCCTCCACTTT
CDR3aa: CASSVGGTGLNSPLHF
v_gene: TRBV9
d_gene: TRBD1
abundance: -
j_gene: TRBJ1-6

CDR3nt: TGTGCCAGCAGTTTATCAATCCTCTACGAGCAGTACTTC
CDR3aa: CASSLSILYEQYF
v_gene: TRBV27
d_gene: -
abundance: once
j_gene: TRBJ2-7

CDR3nt: TGCGCCAGCAGCTTGGCGAGCTCCTACGAGCAGTACTTC
CDR3aa: CASSLASSYEQYF
v_gene: TRBV5-1
d_gene: -
abundance: -
j_gene: TRBJ2-7

CDR3nt: TGTGCCAGCAGCGAGGGACAGGGTATCTCCACTGAAGCTTTCTTT
CDR3aa: CASSEGQGISTEAFF
v_gene: TRBV9
d_gene: TRBD1
abundance: -
j_gene: TRBJ1-1

CDR3nt: TGTGCCAGCAGTTTAGGAGGGACCAACACTGAAGCTTTCTTT
CDR3aa: CASSLGGTNTEAFF
v_gene: TRBV27
d_gene: -
abundance: -
j_gene: TRBJ1-1

CDR3nt: TGTGCCAGCAGCCAAGATTCTCTAGCAGGCGAGCAGTACTTC
CDR3aa: CASSQDSLAGEQYF
v_gene: TRBV3-1/TRBV3-2
d_gene: -
abundance: -
j_gene: TRBJ2-7

CDR3nt: TGTGCCAGCAGTCCACTAGCGGCTAGCACAGATACGCAGTATTTT
CDR3aa: CASSPLAASTDTQYF
v_gene: TRBV6-6
d_gene: TRBD2
abundance: -
j_gene: TRBJ2-3

CDR3nt: TGCGCCAGCAGTGGCCCGGGACTTCGTAACACCGGGGAGCTGTTTTTT
CDR3aa: CASSGPGLRNTGELFF
v_gene: TRBV10-1
d_gene: -
abundance: -
j_gene: TRBJ2-2

CDR3nt: TGTGCCAGCAGCTTAGCCTACCTCAGCACAGATACGCAGTATTTT
CDR3aa: CASSLAYLSTDTQYF
v_gene: TRBV7-9
d_gene: -
abundance: -
j_gene: TRBJ2-3

CDR3nt: TGCGCCAGCAGCCAAGCCCCCGTCTTGTCGCGGGGGGGCGCGCACTTC
CDR3aa: CASSQAPVLSRGGAHF
v_gene: TRBV4-1
d_gene: TRBD2
abundance: -
j_gene: TRBJ2-7

CDR3nt: TGCGCCAGCAGTGCTAGCCACCAAGAGACCCAGTACTTC
CDR3aa: CASSASHQETQYF
v_gene: TRBV10-1
d_gene: -
abundance: -
j_gene: TRBJ2-5

CDR3nt: TGCAGCGTTGACTCCAGGGGGGAGAACTATGGCTACACCTTC
CDR3aa: CSVDSRGENYGYTF
v_gene: TRBV29-1
d_gene: TRBD1
abundance: once
j_gene: TRBJ1-2

CDR3nt: TGCGCCAGCAGCTTAAGCGGGGGATCCCCCTACGAGCAGTACTTC
CDR3aa: CASSLSGGSPYEQYF
v_gene: TRBV5-1
d_gene: TRBD2
abundance: -
j_gene: TRBJ2-7

CDR3nt: TGCGCCAGCAGCCACGGGACAGGGGCCTACAATGAGCAGTTCTTC
CDR3aa: CASSHGTGAYNEQFF
v_gene: TRBV4-1
d_gene: TRBD1
abundance: -
j_gene: TRBJ2-1

CDR3nt: TGTGCTAGTGGTTTGGTATCCGGGACTAGCGGGAGGGCCTTCCACAATGAGCAGTTCTTC
CDR3aa: CASGLVSGTSGRAFHNEQFF
v_gene: TRBV12-5
d_gene: TRBD2
abundance: -
j_gene: TRBJ2-1

CDR3nt: TGCGCCAGCAGCACCGGGGACAGGGTAGGAGAGACCCAGTACTTC
CDR3aa: CASSTGDRVGETQYF
v_gene: TRBV5-1
d_gene: TRBD1
abundance: -
j_gene: TRBJ2-5

CDR3nt: TGCGCCAGCAGCTCTGAGGAAATGAACACTGAAGCTTTCTTT
CDR3aa: CASSSEEMNTEAFF
v_gene: TRBV5-1
d_gene: -
abundance: -
j_gene: TRBJ1-1

CDR3nt: TGTGCCAGCAGTTTCAGGGGAGGGTACACTGAAGCTTTCTTT
CDR3aa: CASSFRGGYTEAFF
v_gene: TRBV27
d_gene: -
abundance: -
j_gene: TRBJ1-1

CDR3nt: TGTGCCAGCAGATCCGGGGGGTATTCAGATACGCAGTATTTT
CDR3aa: CASRSGGYSDTQYF
v_gene: TRBV28
d_gene: TRBD2
abundance: once
j_gene: TRBJ2-3

CDR3nt: TGTGCCAGCTCACCACCGTGGCAGGGGCGTTCCGGGGAGCTGTTTTTT
CDR3aa: CASSPPWQGRSGELFF
v_gene: TRBV18
d_gene: -
abundance: few
j_gene: TRBJ2-2

CDR3nt: TGTGCCAGCAGCTTACGAGGAATCTCTGGAAACACCATATATTTT
CDR3aa: CASSLRGISGNTIYF
v_gene: TRBV7-9
d_gene: -
abundance: -
j_gene: TRBJ1-3

CDR3nt: TGTGCCAGCAGCCCGAGACAGGGGGCGACTACTGAAGCTTTCTTT
CDR3aa: CASSPRQGATTEAFF
v_gene: TRBV9
d_gene: TRBD1
abundance: -
j_gene: TRBJ1-1

CDR3nt: TGTGCCAGCAGCCATCTAGGATCCACAGATACGCAGTATTTT
CDR3aa: CASSHLGSTDTQYF
v_gene: TRBV11-2
d_gene: -
abundance: -
j_gene: TRBJ2-3